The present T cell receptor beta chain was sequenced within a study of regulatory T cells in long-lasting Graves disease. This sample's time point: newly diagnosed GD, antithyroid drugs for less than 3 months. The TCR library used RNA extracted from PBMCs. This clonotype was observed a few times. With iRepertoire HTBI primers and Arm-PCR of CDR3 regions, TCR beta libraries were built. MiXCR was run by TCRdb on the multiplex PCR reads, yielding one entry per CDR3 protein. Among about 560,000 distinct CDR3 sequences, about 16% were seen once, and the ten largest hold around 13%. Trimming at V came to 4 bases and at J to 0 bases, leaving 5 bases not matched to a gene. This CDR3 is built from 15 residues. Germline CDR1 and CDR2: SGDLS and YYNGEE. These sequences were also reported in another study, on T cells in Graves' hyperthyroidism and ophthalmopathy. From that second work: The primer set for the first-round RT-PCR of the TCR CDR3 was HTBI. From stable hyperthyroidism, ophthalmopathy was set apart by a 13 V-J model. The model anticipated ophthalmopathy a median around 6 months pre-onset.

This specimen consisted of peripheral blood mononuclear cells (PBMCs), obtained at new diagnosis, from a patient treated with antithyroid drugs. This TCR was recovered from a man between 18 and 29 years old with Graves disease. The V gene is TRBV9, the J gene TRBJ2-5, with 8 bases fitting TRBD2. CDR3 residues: CASSPRREDQETQYF. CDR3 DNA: TGTGCCAGCAGCCCGCGGCGGGAGGACCAAGAGACCCAGTACTTC.